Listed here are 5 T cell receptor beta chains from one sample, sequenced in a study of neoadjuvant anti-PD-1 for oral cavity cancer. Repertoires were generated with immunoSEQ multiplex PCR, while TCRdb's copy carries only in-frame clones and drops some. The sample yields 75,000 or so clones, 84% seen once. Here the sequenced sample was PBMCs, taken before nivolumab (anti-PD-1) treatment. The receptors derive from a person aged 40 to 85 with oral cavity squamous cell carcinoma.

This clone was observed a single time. The CDR3 DNA follows: TGTGCCAGCAGTGCTGAGGGGGTCTCCAATGAGCAGTTCTTC. It is translated as CASSAEGVSNEQFF. This sequence joins TRBV28 and TRBJ2-1; TRBD1 is a possible D gene (6 bases). The CDR3 totals 14 residues. The germline gives CDR1 MDHEN, CDR2 SYDVKM. Trimming left V 5 bases short and J 6 bases short, with 14 bases between.

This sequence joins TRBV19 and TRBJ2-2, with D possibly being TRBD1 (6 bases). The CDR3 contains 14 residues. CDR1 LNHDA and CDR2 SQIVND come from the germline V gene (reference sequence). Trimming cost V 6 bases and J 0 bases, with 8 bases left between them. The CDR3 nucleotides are TGTGCCAGTAGGAAGGGGGCGAACACCGGGGAGCTGTTTTTT. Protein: CASRKGANTGELFF.

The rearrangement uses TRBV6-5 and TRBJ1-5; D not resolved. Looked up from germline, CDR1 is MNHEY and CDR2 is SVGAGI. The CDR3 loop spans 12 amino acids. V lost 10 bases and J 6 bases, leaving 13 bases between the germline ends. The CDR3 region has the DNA TGTGCCACCTGGGCGTGGGGTCAGCCCCAGCATTTT. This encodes CATWAWGQPQHF.

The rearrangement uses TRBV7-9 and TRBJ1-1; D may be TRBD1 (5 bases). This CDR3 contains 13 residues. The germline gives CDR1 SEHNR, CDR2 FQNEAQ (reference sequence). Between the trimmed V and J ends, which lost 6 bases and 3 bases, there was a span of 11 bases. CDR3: CASRFGGYTEAFF. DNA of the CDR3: TGTGCCAGCAGATTCGGGGGGTACACTGAAGCTTTCTTT.

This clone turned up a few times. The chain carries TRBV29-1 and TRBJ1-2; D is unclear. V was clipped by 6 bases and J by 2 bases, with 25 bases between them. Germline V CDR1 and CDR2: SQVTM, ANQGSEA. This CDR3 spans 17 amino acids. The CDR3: CSVANVIVEYPNYGYTF. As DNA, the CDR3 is TGCAGCGTCGCAAACGTAATAGTAGAGTACCCAAACTATGGCTACACCTTC. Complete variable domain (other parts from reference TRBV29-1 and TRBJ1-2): SAVISQKPSRDICQRGTSLTIQCQVDSQVTMMFWYRQQPGQSLTLIATANQGSEATYESGFVIDKFPISRPNLTFSTLTVSNMSPEDSSIYLCSVANVIVEYPNYGYTFGSGTRLTVV.